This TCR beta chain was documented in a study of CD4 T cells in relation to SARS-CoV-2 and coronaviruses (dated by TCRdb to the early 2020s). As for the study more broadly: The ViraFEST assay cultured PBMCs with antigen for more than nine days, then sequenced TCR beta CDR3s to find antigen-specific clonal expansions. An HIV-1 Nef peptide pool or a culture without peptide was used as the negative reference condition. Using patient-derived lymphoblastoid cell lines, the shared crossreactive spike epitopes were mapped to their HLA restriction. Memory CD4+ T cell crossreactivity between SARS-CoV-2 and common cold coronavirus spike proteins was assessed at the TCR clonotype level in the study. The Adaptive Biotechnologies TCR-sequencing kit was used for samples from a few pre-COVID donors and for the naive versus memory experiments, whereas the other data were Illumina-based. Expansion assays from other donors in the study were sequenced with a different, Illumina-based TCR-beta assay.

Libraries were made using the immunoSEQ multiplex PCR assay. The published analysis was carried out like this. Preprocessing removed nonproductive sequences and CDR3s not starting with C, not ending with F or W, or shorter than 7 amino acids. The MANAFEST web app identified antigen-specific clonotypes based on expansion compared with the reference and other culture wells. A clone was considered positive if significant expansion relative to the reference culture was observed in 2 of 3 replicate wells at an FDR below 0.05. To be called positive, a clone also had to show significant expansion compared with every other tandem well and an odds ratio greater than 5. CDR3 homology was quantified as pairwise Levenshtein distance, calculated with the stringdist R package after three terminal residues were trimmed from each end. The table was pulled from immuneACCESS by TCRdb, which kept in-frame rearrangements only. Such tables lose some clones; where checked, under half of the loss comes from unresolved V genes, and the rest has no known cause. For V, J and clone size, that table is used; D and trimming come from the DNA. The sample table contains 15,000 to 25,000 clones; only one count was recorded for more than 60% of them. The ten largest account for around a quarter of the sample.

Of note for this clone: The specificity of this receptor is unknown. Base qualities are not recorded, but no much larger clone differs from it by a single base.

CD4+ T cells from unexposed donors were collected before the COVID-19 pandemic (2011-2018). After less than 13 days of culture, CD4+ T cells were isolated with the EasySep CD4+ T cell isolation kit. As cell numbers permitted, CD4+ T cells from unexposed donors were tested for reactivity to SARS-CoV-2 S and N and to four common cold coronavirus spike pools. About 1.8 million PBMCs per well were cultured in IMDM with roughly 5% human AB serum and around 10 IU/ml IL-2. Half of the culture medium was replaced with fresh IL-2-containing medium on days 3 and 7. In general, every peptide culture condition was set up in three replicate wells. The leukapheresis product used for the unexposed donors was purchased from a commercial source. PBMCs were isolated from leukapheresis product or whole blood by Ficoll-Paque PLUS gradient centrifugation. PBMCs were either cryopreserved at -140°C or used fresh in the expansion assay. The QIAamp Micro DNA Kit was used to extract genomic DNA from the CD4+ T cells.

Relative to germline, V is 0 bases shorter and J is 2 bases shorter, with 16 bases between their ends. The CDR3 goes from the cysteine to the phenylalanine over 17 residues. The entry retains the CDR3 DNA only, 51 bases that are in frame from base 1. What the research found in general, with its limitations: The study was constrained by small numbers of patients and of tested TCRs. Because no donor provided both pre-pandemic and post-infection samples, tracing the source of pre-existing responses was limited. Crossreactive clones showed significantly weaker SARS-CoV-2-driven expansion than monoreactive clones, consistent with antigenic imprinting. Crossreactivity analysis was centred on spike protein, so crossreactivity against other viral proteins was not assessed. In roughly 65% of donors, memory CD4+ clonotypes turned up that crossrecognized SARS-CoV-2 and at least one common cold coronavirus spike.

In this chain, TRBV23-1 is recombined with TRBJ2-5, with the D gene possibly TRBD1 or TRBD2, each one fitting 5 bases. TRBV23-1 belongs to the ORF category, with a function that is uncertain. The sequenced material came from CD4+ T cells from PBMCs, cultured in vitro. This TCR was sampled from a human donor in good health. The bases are TGCGCCAGCAGTCAATCGCGCGCAGGGAGACGGCAAGAGACCCAGTACTTC. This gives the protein CASSQSRAGRRQETQYF.